This passage covers 22 T cell receptor beta chains from one sample sequenced in a study of T cells in Graves' hyperthyroidism and ophthalmopathy. RNA transcripts yielded amplified TCR beta CDR3 regions. When the TCR CDR3 underwent first-round RT-PCR, the HTBI primer set was used. TCRdb used MiXCR to reprocess the multiplex PCR reads, holding one entry per CDR3 protein. The sample carries 250,000 to 350,000 distinct CDR3 sequences, about a sixth recorded once. The sequenced sample was blood. These receptors all come from a woman aged 55-70 years with Graves' ophthalmopathy.

Notes on this clonotype: This clone may be a read error of a much larger clone one base away. CDR3 loop: CASGPGLAGRLEQYF. The CDR3 DNA reads TGCGCCAGCGGCCCAGGGCTAGCGGGGCGTTTGGAGCAGTACTTC. The chain recombines TRBV5-1 with TRBJ2-7, with 9 bases matching TRBD2. Trimming at V came to 7 bases and at J to 7 bases, leaving 15 bases not matched to a gene. The CDR3 has 15 residues. Germline CDR1 and CDR2: SGHRS and YFSETQ.

The rearrangement uses TRBV2 and TRBJ1-5, with TRBD1 matching 7 bases. Trimming at V came to 4 bases and at J to 9 bases, leaving 15 bases not matched to a gene. CDR3 length: 16 amino acids. In germline, CDR1 is SNHLY, CDR2 FYNNEI. The CDR3 loop is CASSARETGTLSPQHF. The CDR3 region has the DNA TGTGCCAGCAGTGCCCGGGAGACAGGGACCTTATCGCCCCAGCATTTT.

The V call is TRBV14, the J call TRBJ2-2; 10 bases are a match to TRBD1. The CDR3 spans 18 residues. V was clipped by 4 bases and J by 4 bases; unmatched bases: 12. Per the germline V gene, CDR1 is SGHDN and CDR2 is FVKESK. The CDR3 region is CASSRLPGQGGTTGELFF. CDR3 bases: TGTGCCAGCAGCCGACTGCCCGGACAGGGGGGCACCACCGGGGAGCTGTTTTTT.

This clonotype was detected ten times or more. The chain couples TRBV7-2 to TRBJ2-3; no clear D. V was trimmed by 2 bases and J by 2 bases, leaving 14 bases between them. Per germline, CDR1 SGHTA and CDR2 FQGNSA. The CDR3 is 16 residues long. The CDR3 DNA follows: TGTGCCAGCAGCTTAAATTATGGCGGTTACACAGATACGCAGTATTTT. Amino acids: CASSLNYGGYTDTQYF.

Ten or more counts support this clonotype. CDR3: CASSLRGRGEAFF. For the CDR3, the DNA is TGTGCCAGCAGCTTGCGGGGGCGCGGTGAAGCTTTCTTT. The chain couples TRBV5-6 to TRBJ1-1; D is possibly TRBD1 (6 bases). CDR3 length: 13 amino acids. In germline, CDR1 is SGHDT, CDR2 YYEEEE. The V gene lost 1 base and the J gene lost 7 bases, with 11 bases spanning the gap.

A remark on this clonotype: A much larger clonotype is one base distant, so this may be a read error. The rearrangement joins TRBV5-1 to TRBJ1-5, with D possibly being TRBD1 (5 bases). The length of the CDR3 is 16 residues. The V and J ends lost 0 bases and 2 bases respectively, with 12 bases between them. CDR1 is SGHRS and CDR2 is YFSETQ in the germline V gene. CDR3 residues: CASSLDPMGGNQPQHF. The DNA for the CDR3 is TGCGCCAGCAGCTTGGACCCGATGGGGGGCAATCAGCCCCAGCATTTT.

At least ten counts were recorded for this clonotype. V and J are TRBV27 and TRBJ2-7; TRBD1 might be the D (5 bases). Germline V gives CDR1 MNHEY, CDR2 SMNVEV (reference sequence). The CDR3 runs 14 residues. V lost 3 bases to trimming and J lost 2 bases, with 11 bases between them. CDR3 nucleotide sequence: TGTGCCAGCAGTTTTCAGGCAGGGACCTACGAGCAGTACTTC. Translated: CASSFQAGTYEQYF.

Remarks on this clonotype: This sequence may be a read error, since a much larger clone differs from it by one base. The V and J genes are TRBV27 and TRBJ1-1, with 8 bases that match TRBD1. With 7 bases clipped from V and 5 bases from J, the junction kept 9 bases outside the gene matches. Germline V gives CDR1 MNHEY, CDR2 SMNVEV (reference sequence). The CDR3 covers 14 residues. The CDR3 coding sequence is TGTGCCAGCAACCGACAGGGGTCGCGTACTGAAGCTTTCTTT. Protein: CASNRQGSRTEAFF.

The chain combines TRBV3-1 with TRBJ2-7, with 10 bases lining up with TRBD1. Germline CDR1 LGHDT, CDR2 YNNKEL (reference sequence). Unmatched junction bases numbered 5, after V lost 7 bases and J lost 5 bases. CDR3 length equals 13 residues. CDR3 amino acids: CASNRQGAHEQYF. DNA for the CDR3: TGTGCCAGCAATAGACAGGGGGCCCACGAGCAGTACTTC.

This clonotype appeared a few times. V usage is TRBV7-9 and J usage is TRBJ1-4; no clear D. There are 14 residues in the CDR3. The germline gives CDR1 SEHNR, CDR2 FQNEAQ (reference sequence). Trimming stripped 1 base from V and 4 bases from J, with 7 bases between. In DNA, the CDR3 is TGTGCCAGCAGCTTAGTTCTGAATAATGAAAAACTGTTTTTT. This codes for CASSLVLNNEKLFF.

This clonotype was counted once. The rearrangement uses TRBV14 and TRBJ1-1; D gene unclear. Germline CDR1 is SGHDN and CDR2 is FVKESK. The CDR3 has 14 amino acids. V was pared by 4 bases and J by 1 base, with 10 bases between. The CDR3 DNA is TGTGCCAGCAGCCCCCGGAACGGGAACACTGAAGCTTTCTTT. It codes for CASSPRNGNTEAFF.

This clonotype was detected once. The chain couples TRBV20-1 to TRBJ2-1; 11 nucleotides line up with TRBD2. Germline V lookup: CDR1 DFQATT, CDR2 SNEGSKA (reference sequence). With V trimmed by 6 bases and J by 9 bases, 7 bases remained unmatched. The CDR3 has 13 amino acids. CDR3 loop: CSAMTSGNLEQFF. DNA for the CDR3: TGCAGTGCCATGACTAGCGGGAATCTTGAGCAGTTCTTC.

This clonotype was seen ten or more times. The chain couples TRBV20-1 to TRBJ2-1, with D hard to call. CDR1 is DFQATT and CDR2 is SNEGSKA in the germline V gene (reference sequence). The CDR3 consists of 14 residues. Trimming cost V 1 base and J 2 bases, with 9 bases left between them. The CDR3 is CSARGTEPYNEQFF. CDR3 bases: TGCAGTGCTAGAGGAACTGAACCCTACAATGAGCAGTTCTTC.

At least ten counts were recorded for this clonotype. The V and J genes are TRBV7-8 and TRBJ2-7; 10 bases are shared with TRBD2. Germline assignment: CDR1 SGHVS and CDR2 FQNEAQ. This CDR3 has 15 residues. V shed 3 bases and J 6 bases; nucleotides not matched to a gene: 8. In DNA form, the CDR3 reads TGTGCCAGCAGCTTTCGACTAGCGGGCCCCCTCGAGCAGTACTTC. This encodes CASSFRLAGPLEQYF.

This clonotype has ten or more counts. The chain links TRBV29-1 to TRBJ2-7, with 7 bases fitting TRBD2. From germline, CDR1 is SQVTM and CDR2 ANQGSEA. Trimming cost V 7 bases and J 1 base; bases outside gene matches: 7. CDR3 length: 13 amino acids. CDR3 nucleotides: TGCAGCGCCTGGGGGGGGGAATCCTACGAGCAGTACTTC. It yields the protein CSAWGGESYEQYF.

Many counts were recorded for this clonotype. The CDR3 reads CSARDGTETQYF. CDR3 DNA: TGCAGTGCCCGTGACGGGACGGAGACCCAGTACTTC. The J gene is TRBJ2-5, the V gene TRBV20-1, with D perhaps given as TRBD1 or TRBD2 (5 bases each). Germline V gene sequence: CDR1 DFQATT, CDR2 SNEGSKA (reference sequence). The V gene lost 6 bases and the J gene lost 5 bases, with 13 bases spanning the gap. This CDR3 is built from 12 residues.

The chain links TRBV7-6 to TRBJ2-3, with 9 nucleotides matching TRBD2. Trimming cost V 1 base and J 0 bases; bases outside gene matches: 8. The CDR3 is 18 amino acids. Germline V gene data show CDR1 as SGHVS and CDR2 as FNYEAQ. The CDR3 sequence: CASSLESRAGGSTDTQYF. Written as DNA, the CDR3 is TGTGCCAGCAGCTTAGAGTCCCGGGCGGGAGGGAGCACAGATACGCAGTATTTT.

The genes are TRBV5-1 and TRBJ1-5; no reliable D call. CDR3 length: 16 amino acids. Germline values: CDR1 SGHRS, CDR2 YFSETQ. V lost 0 bases, J lost 3 bases, and 13 bases lay in between. CDR3 amino acids: CASSLEGRNYNQPQHF. Here the CDR3 DNA reads TGCGCCAGCAGCTTGGAAGGACGCAATTACAATCAGCCCCAGCATTTT.

This clonotype has only a few counts. V usage is TRBV15 and J usage is TRBJ2-6, with no clear D. This CDR3 comprises 16 residues. Germline V CDR1 and CDR2: LNHNV, YYDKDF (reference sequence). Trimming stripped 3 bases from V and 2 bases from J, with 11 bases between. The CDR3 region has the DNA TGTGCCACCAGCAGCTATCAGATCGCTGGGGCCAACGTCCTGACTTTC. It encodes CATSSYQIAGANVLTF.

This clonotype was recorded at least ten times. V is TRBV20-1 and J is TRBJ2-3, with TRBD1 identical over 11 bases. The length of the CDR3 is 14 residues. J gave up 3 bases and V 5 bases, and 4 bases lay outside the gene matches. Looked up from germline, CDR1 is DFQATT and CDR2 is SNEGSKA (reference sequence). CDR3 in DNA: TGCAGTGCTGGGGACAGGGGGATGACAGATACGCAGTATTTT. Residues: CSAGDRGMTDTQYF.

The sample holds a few counts of this clonotype. CDR3 in amino acids: CASSLDRGTSPLHF. CDR3 in DNA: TGTGCCAGCTCACTGGACAGGGGTACTTCACCCCTCCACTTT. The chain links TRBV18 to TRBJ1-6, with 9 bases fitting TRBD1. Trimming removed 4 bases from V and 9 bases from J; junction bases left unmatched: 4. The CDR3 extends over 14 amino acids. Germline V gene sequence: CDR1 KGHSH, CDR2 LQKENI.

This clonotype was seen ten or more times. V and J are TRBV6-2 or TRBV6-3 and TRBJ2-3, with TRBD2 identical over 11 bases. This CDR3 is 17 amino acids long. J gave up 6 bases and V 6 bases, and 14 bases lay outside the gene matches. Germline assignment: CDR1 MNHEY and CDR2 SVGEGT. This CDR3 reads CASRGPFSGRASDTQYF. The CDR3 region has the DNA TGTGCCAGCAGGGGCCCTTTTAGCGGGAGGGCCTCGGATACGCAGTATTTT.